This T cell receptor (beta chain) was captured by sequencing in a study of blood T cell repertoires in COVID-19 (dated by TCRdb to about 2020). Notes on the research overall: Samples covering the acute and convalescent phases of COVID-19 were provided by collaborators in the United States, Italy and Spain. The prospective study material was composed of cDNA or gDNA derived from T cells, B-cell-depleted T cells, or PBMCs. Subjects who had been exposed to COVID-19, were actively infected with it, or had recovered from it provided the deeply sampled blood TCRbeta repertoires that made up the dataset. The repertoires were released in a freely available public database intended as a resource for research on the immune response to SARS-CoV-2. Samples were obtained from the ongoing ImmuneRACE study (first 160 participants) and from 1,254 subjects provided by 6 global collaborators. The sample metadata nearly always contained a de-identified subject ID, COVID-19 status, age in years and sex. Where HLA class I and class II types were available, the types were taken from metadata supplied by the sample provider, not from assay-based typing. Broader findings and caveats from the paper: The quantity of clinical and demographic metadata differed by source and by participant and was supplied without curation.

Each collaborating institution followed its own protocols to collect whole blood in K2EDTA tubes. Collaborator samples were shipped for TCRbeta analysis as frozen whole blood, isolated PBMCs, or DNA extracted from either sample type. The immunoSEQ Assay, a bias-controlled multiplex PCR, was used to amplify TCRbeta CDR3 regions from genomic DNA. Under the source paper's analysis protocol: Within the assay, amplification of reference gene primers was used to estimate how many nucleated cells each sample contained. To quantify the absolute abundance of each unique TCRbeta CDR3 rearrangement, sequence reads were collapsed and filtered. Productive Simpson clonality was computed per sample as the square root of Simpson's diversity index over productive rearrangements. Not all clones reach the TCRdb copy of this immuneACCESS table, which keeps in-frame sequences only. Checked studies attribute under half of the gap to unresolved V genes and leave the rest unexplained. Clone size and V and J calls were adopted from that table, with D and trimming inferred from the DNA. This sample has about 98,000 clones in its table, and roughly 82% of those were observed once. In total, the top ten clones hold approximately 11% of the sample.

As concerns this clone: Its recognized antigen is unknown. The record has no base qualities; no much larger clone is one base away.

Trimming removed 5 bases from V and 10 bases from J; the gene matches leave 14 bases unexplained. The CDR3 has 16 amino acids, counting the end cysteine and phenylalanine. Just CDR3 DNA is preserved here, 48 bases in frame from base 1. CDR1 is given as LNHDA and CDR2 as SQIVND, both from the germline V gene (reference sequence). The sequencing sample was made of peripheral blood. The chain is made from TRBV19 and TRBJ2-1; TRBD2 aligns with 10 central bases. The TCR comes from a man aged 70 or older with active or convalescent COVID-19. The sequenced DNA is TGTGCCAGTAGTGAACCTCCCAGCGGGGGGGCCTGGGAGCAGTTCTTC. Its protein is CASSEPPSGGAWEQFF.